A selection of T cell receptor beta chains follows, all from one sample in a study of response to subunit inactivated influenza vaccine. TCRdb re-called the RT-PCR reads with MiXCR, one entry per CDR3 protein. The top ten hold roughly 11% of the sample, which has about 830,000 distinct CDR3 sequences, under 20% seen once. Sequenced here: PBMCs from blood, sampled 4 to 6 days after vaccination. All receptors derive from a man aged 50-59 years who received an inactivated influenza vaccine. Both conserved end residues are part of each CDR3. A D gene is named only where the DNA matches it firmly. Expanded clones are given a class, and other clones once, few, many or no size at all.

d_gene: -; v_gene: TRBV10-3; j_gene: TRBJ1-2; abundance: few; CDR3nt: TGTGCCACTTACGACAGGAGTAACTATGGCTACACCTTC; CDR3aa: CATYDRSNYGYTF
d_gene: -; v_gene: TRBV3-1; j_gene: TRBJ2-7; abundance: -; CDR3nt: TGTGCCAGCAGCCACCCAGGGGCAATCGCGGGCGAGCAGTACTTC; CDR3aa: CASSHPGAIAGEQYF
d_gene: -; v_gene: TRBV25-1; j_gene: TRBJ2-7; abundance: few; CDR3nt: TGTGCCAGCAGTACCACAGGGACCGAGCAGTACTTC; CDR3aa: CASSTTGTEQYF
d_gene: -; v_gene: TRBV4-1; j_gene: TRBJ1-5; abundance: -; CDR3nt: TGCGCCAGCAGCCAAGTAGTCTTCACTAGGGCGGTAGGTCAGCCCCAGCATTTT; CDR3aa: CASSQVVFTRAVGQPQHF
d_gene: -; v_gene: TRBV3-1; j_gene: TRBJ2-7; abundance: once; CDR3nt: TGTGCCAGCAGCCAGGGACCTCGGGGCTACGAGCAGTACTTC; CDR3aa: CASSQGPRGYEQYF
d_gene: TRBD2; v_gene: TRBV20-1; j_gene: TRBJ2-1; abundance: few; CDR3nt: TGCAGTGCTACCCCAGCGGGACCCGTGGATGAGCAGTTCTTC; CDR3aa: CSATPAGPVDEQFF
d_gene: -; v_gene: TRBV27; j_gene: TRBJ2-5; abundance: -; CDR3nt: TGTGCCAGCAGTTTAAGCCCCTTTTACCAAGAGACCCAGTACTTC; CDR3aa: CASSLSPFYQETQYF
d_gene: -; v_gene: TRBV30; j_gene: TRBJ2-3; abundance: -; CDR3nt: TGTGCCTGGAGTCTAGAGTCAGGCACTGATACGCAGTATTTT; CDR3aa: CAWSLESGTDTQYF
d_gene: TRBD1; v_gene: TRBV15; j_gene: TRBJ2-3; abundance: -; CDR3nt: TGTGCCACCAGGTCCGGGACAGGGTTTTTGACGCAGTATTTT; CDR3aa: CATRSGTGFLTQYF
d_gene: -; v_gene: TRBV6-2/TRBV6-3; j_gene: TRBJ2-1; abundance: -; CDR3nt: TGTGCCAGCAGTGGGAGTTTAAATGGTGAGCAGTTCTTC; CDR3aa: CASSGSLNGEQFF
d_gene: TRBD2; v_gene: TRBV7-6; j_gene: TRBJ2-1; abundance: -; CDR3nt: TGTGCCAGCAGATTTAGCGGGGGTGAGCAGTTCTTC; CDR3aa: CASRFSGGEQFF
d_gene: -; v_gene: TRBV11-1; j_gene: TRBJ2-1; abundance: -; CDR3nt: TGTGCCAGCAGCACAAATGCCCATGGGCGACTAAGCTCCTACAATGAGCAGTTCTTC; CDR3aa: CASSTNAHGRLSSYNEQFF
d_gene: -; v_gene: TRBV7-2; j_gene: TRBJ1-5; abundance: few; CDR3nt: TGTGCCAGCAGCTTAGCGGTACAGACGAATCAGCCCCAGCATTTT; CDR3aa: CASSLAVQTNQPQHF
d_gene: -; v_gene: TRBV29-1; j_gene: TRBJ1-2; abundance: -; CDR3nt: TGCAGCGTTGTACTTAACTATGGCTACACCTTC; CDR3aa: CSVVLNYGYTF
d_gene: -; v_gene: TRBV11-2; j_gene: TRBJ2-5; abundance: -; CDR3nt: TGTGCCAGCAGCTCGGGACCTTTCCAAGAGACCCAGTACTTC; CDR3aa: CASSSGPFQETQYF
d_gene: TRBD2; v_gene: TRBV10-2; j_gene: TRBJ2-7; abundance: few; CDR3nt: TGCGCCAGCAGTGAAGGTAGCGGGGTGTTCGAGCAGTACTTC; CDR3aa: CASSEGSGVFEQYF
d_gene: TRBD2; v_gene: TRBV29-1; j_gene: TRBJ2-7; abundance: -; CDR3nt: TGCAGCGTTTCGGGAGGGAGCTACGAGCAGTACTTC; CDR3aa: CSVSGGSYEQYF
d_gene: -; v_gene: TRBV29-1; j_gene: TRBJ2-6; abundance: -; CDR3nt: TGCAGCGTTGCTAGGTGGGGGGGGGCTCTTTCTGGGGCCAACGTCCTGACTTTC; CDR3aa: CSVARWGGALSGANVLTF
d_gene: -; v_gene: TRBV2; j_gene: TRBJ2-5; abundance: -; CDR3nt: TGTGCCAGCAGAGGAGGAAGTTTCCAAGAGACCCAGTACTTC; CDR3aa: CASRGGSFQETQYF
d_gene: -; v_gene: TRBV6-1; j_gene: TRBJ2-1; abundance: -; CDR3nt: TGTGCCAGCAGGGAGAGCCTCGGCTCCTACAATGAGCAGTTCTTC; CDR3aa: CASRESLGSYNEQFF
d_gene: -; v_gene: TRBV5-1; j_gene: TRBJ2-5; abundance: -; CDR3nt: TGCGCCAGCAGACCCGGGACGGCCCAAGAGACCCAGTACTTC; CDR3aa: CASRPGTAQETQYF
d_gene: -; v_gene: TRBV4-1; j_gene: TRBJ2-7; abundance: -; CDR3nt: TGCGCCAGCAGCCAAGCTTACGTATCTTCCTACGAGCAGTACTTC; CDR3aa: CASSQAYVSSYEQYF
d_gene: -; v_gene: TRBV20-1; j_gene: TRBJ2-5; abundance: -; CDR3nt: TGCAGTGCTAGAGCGGCAGTCCAAGAGACCCAGTACTTC; CDR3aa: CSARAAVQETQYF
d_gene: -; v_gene: TRBV7-3; j_gene: TRBJ2-2; abundance: -; CDR3nt: TGTGCCAGCAGCTTAAATAGTCCCGGGGAGCTGTTTTTT; CDR3aa: CASSLNSPGELFF
d_gene: TRBD1; v_gene: TRBV29-1; j_gene: TRBJ2-5; abundance: -; CDR3nt: TGCAGCGGTAAGCCCGGGACAGTTTGGAGTGAGACCCAGTACTTC; CDR3aa: CSGKPGTVWSETQYF
d_gene: -; v_gene: TRBV9; j_gene: TRBJ1-1; abundance: few; CDR3nt: TGTGCCAGCAGCTACAGCAGGGAGTTGGGCGGAATGAACACTGAAGCTTTCTTT; CDR3aa: CASSYSRELGGMNTEAFF
d_gene: -; v_gene: TRBV27; j_gene: TRBJ2-6; abundance: -; CDR3nt: TGTGCCAGCAGTTTTTCACAGGTTTGGGGCTCTGGGGCCAACGTCCTGACTTTC; CDR3aa: CASSFSQVWGSGANVLTF
d_gene: TRBD2; v_gene: TRBV15; j_gene: TRBJ2-2; abundance: few; CDR3nt: TGTGCCACCAGCAGCGGACTAGCGGGGGGAAACACCGGGGAGCTGTTTTTT; CDR3aa: CATSSGLAGGNTGELFF